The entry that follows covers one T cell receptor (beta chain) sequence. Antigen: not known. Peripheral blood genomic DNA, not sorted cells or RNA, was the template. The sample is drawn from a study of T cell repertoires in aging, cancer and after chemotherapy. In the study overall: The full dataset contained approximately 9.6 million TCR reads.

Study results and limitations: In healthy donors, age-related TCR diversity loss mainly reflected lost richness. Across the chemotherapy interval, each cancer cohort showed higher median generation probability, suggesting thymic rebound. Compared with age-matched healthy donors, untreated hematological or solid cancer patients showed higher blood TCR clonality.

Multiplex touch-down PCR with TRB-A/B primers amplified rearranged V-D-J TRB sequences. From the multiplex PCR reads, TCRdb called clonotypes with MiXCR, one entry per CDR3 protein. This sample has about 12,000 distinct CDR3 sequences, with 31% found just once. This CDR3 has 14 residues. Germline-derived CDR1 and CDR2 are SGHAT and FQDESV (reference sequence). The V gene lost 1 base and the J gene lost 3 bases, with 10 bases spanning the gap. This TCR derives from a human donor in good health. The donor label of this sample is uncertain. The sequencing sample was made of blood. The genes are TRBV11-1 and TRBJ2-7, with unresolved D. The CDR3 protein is CASSLGLSVYEQYF. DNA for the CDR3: TGTGCCAGCAGCTTAGGTTTGAGCGTCTACGAGCAGTACTTC.